The 30 T cell receptor beta chains given below trace back to one sample, sequenced in a study of blood T cell repertoires in COVID-19 (dated by TCRdb to about 2020). The library was prepared using the immunoSEQ multiplex PCR assay. This immuneACCESS table, as held by TCRdb, lists in-frame sequences with V and J called but not all clones. Of the missing ones, under half trace to an unresolved V gene in checked studies; the others have no known cause. Recorded for this sample are 150,000 to 200,000 clones; 75% to 90% of them occurred a single time. Roughly 7.2% of the sample lies in the top ten. Sequencing input: peripheral blood. Receptors were obtained from a woman between 40 and 55 years old with COVID-19, enrolled during active disease.

The V call is TRBV5-1, the J call TRBJ1-4; D is ambiguous. From germline, CDR1 is SGHRS and CDR2 YFSETQ. This CDR3 has 13 residues. Trimming cost V 4 bases and J 7 bases, with 11 bases left between them. The CDR3, as DNA: TGCGCCAGCAGCGTCGGGGAGGGTGAAAAACTGTTTTTT. Translating it yields CASSVGEGEKLFF.

A few counts support this clone. The genes are TRBV19 and TRBJ1-3; possibly TRBD1 for D (6 bases). Trimming took off 5 bases at V and 0 bases at J, with 17 bases between the two ends. This CDR3 comprises 17 residues. CDR1 and CDR2 from the germline V gene are LNHDA and SQIVND (reference sequence). DNA for the CDR3: TGTGCCAGTAGTTCCTCGACAGGTTCCTTCTCTGGAAACACCATATATTTT. This sequence encodes CASSSSTGSFSGNTIYF.

CDR3 in DNA: TGTGCCAGCAGCGTGGGGGACAGGGAAGGCTATGGCTACACCTTC. It codes for CASSVGDREGYGYTF. This rearrangement joins TRBV7-2 to TRBJ1-2; 9 bases fit TRBD1. After removal of 5 bases from V and 4 bases from J, the junction contained 8 bases not matched to a gene. This CDR3 spans 15 amino acids. From germline, CDR1 is SGHTA and CDR2 FQGNSA.

This rearrangement joins TRBV28 to TRBJ2-5, with 7 bases that match TRBD1. This CDR3 contains 15 residues. CDR1 is MDHEN, CDR2 SYDVKM, per germline. Unmatched junction bases numbered 11, after V lost 5 bases and J lost 5 bases. CDR3 sequence reads: CASSASRDRGETQYF. CDR3 in DNA: TGTGCCAGCAGTGCCTCCCGGGACAGAGGGGAGACCCAGTACTTC.

The chain employs TRBV7-8 and TRBJ1-2; tentatively, D is TRBD1 (6 bases). The CDR3 totals 16 residues. With 1 base removed from V and 7 bases from J, the gap between germline ends came to 19 bases. The germline gives CDR1 SGHVS, CDR2 FQNEAQ. CDR3 residues: CASSLGTEMQAGGYTF. The CDR3 DNA sequence: TGTGCCAGCAGCTTAGGGACAGAGATGCAGGCAGGTGGCTACACCTTC.

The CDR3, as DNA: TGTGCCAGCAGTTTGCAGGGGCTAGTCGGAAACACCATATATTTT. Its protein product is CASSLQGLVGNTIYF. The chain employs TRBV28 and TRBJ1-3; a possible D gene is TRBD1 (6 bases). This CDR3 comprises 15 residues. Between the trimmed V and J ends, which lost 3 bases and 4 bases, there was a span of 13 bases. Germline lookup yields CDR1 MDHEN and CDR2 SYDVKM.

The chain carries TRBV27 and TRBJ2-7; the match to TRBD1 covers 9 bases. The CDR3 covers 18 residues. J gave up 3 bases and V 2 bases, and 14 bases lay outside the gene matches. CDR1 MNHEY and CDR2 SMNVEV come from the germline V gene (reference sequence). The CDR3 sequence: CASSLRNLMSGQGYEQYF. The DNA of the CDR3 is TGTGCCAGCAGTTTACGAAATCTTATGTCGGGACAGGGCTACGAGCAGTACTTC.

This clone was recorded a few times. This rearrangement joins TRBV5-1 to TRBJ2-3; TRBD2 matches 8 bases. The CDR3 spans 15 residues. With V trimmed by 0 bases and J by 4 bases, 4 bases remained unmatched. Germline V gene data show CDR1 as SGHRS and CDR2 as YFSETQ. CDR3 bases: TGCGCCAGCAGCTTGGGCCGGGGGGGCGCAGATACGCAGTATTTT. Translated, it gives CASSLGRGGADTQYF.

The V call is TRBV7-8, the J call TRBJ1-2, with 7 bases identical to TRBD1. Germline V gene sequence: CDR1 SGHVS, CDR2 FQNEAQ. The CDR3 has 15 amino acids. After removal of 6 bases from V and 2 bases from J, the junction contained 9 bases not matched to a gene. CDR3 region: CASSLGGGRNYGYTF. CDR3 DNA sequence: TGTGCCAGCAGTCTAGGGGGCGGCAGAAACTATGGCTACACCTTC.

The V call is TRBV28, the J call TRBJ2-1; TRBD1 matches at 8 bases. Germline CDR1 reads MDHEN; CDR2 reads SYDVKM. The CDR3 length is 13 residues. V dropped 10 bases and J dropped 8; count of bases not matched to a gene: 10. DNA for the CDR3: TGTGCCATTTCGACAGGGGTAGGCGATGAGCAGTTCTTC. Its translation: CAISTGVGDEQFF.

The chain carries TRBV11-3 and TRBJ2-7; TRBD2 might be the D (6 bases). The germline gives CDR1 SGHNT, CDR2 YENEEA. V shed 8 bases and J shed 6 bases, with 17 bases lying between them. The CDR3 extends over 13 amino acids. Written as DNA, the CDR3 is TGTGCCAGCGCGGGGCAGGGCATCTCCGAGCAGTACTTC. This encodes CASAGQGISEQYF.

The rearrangement joins TRBV11-2 to TRBJ2-4; TRBD2 is a possible D gene (5 bases). The CDR3 consists of 14 residues. Germline V gene data show CDR1 as SGHAT and CDR2 as FQNNGV. Trimming stripped 0 bases from V and 7 bases from J, with 10 bases between. The CDR3 loop is CASSLDISGNIQYF. CDR3 sequence (DNA): TGTGCCAGCAGCTTAGATATCTCGGGGAACATTCAGTACTTC. The full variable domain, with the rest looked up from reference TRBV11-2 and TRBJ2-4, is EAGVAQSPRYKIIEKRQSVAFWCNPISGHATLYWYQQILGQGPKLLIQFQNNGVVDDSQLPKDRFSAERLKGVDSTLKIQPAKLEDSAVYLCASSLDISGNIQYFGAGTRLSVL.

J is TRBJ2-5 and V is TRBV10-1, with a possible D match to TRBD1 (6 bases). This CDR3 contains 12 residues. Germline lookup yields CDR1 WNHNN and CDR2 SYGVQD (reference sequence). V was clipped by 6 bases and J by 8 bases, with 13 bases between them. The CDR3 DNA reads as TGCGCCAGCAGCGGGAAACAGGGAACCCAGTACTTC. The encoded protein is CASSGKQGTQYF.

The V call is TRBV24-1, the J call TRBJ1-2; TRBD1 matches at 7 bases. Germline V gene lookup returns CDR1 KGHDR and CDR2 SFDVKD. The CDR3 has 11 residues. V trimming: 10 bases; J trimming: 4 bases; junction bases outside the gene matches: 2. The CDR3 DNA is TGTGCCACACAGGGGATCTATGGCTACACCTTC. Protein product: CATQGIYGYTF.

This sequence joins TRBV7-3 and TRBJ2-2; D gene unclear. The V end was cut by 2 bases, the J end by 0 bases, with 10 bases between. Germline CDR1 is SGHTA and CDR2 is FQGTGA. The CDR3 consists of 16 residues. The CDR3 nucleotides are TGTGCCAGCAGCTTAGAAGGCGGATCGAACACCGGGGAGCTGTTTTTT. Protein sequence: CASSLEGGSNTGELFF. Full variable domain (outside the CDR3, taken from reference TRBV7-3 and TRBJ2-2): GAGVSQTPSNKVTEKGKYVELRCDPISGHTALYWYRQSLGQGPEFLIYFQGTGAADDSGLPNDRFFAVRPEGSVSTLKIQRTERGDSAVYLCASSLEGGSNTGELFFGEGSRLTVL.

The V and J genes are TRBV15 and TRBJ1-1; TRBD1 matches 9 bases. This CDR3 is 18 amino acids long. Trimming took 8 bases from V and 4 from J; bases not matched to a gene: 20. Germline CDR1 reads LNHNV; CDR2 reads YYDKDF (reference sequence). In nucleotides, the CDR3 is TGTGCCACCGGCGGAGGAGGGACAGGGACGGCGTGGGGCACTGAAGCTTTCTTT. This codes for CATGGGGTGTAWGTEAFF. The full variable domain, with the rest looked up from reference TRBV15 and TRBJ1-1, is DAMVIQNPRYQVTQFGKPVTLSCSQTLNHNVMYWYQQKSSQAPKLLFHYYDKDFNNEADTPDNFQSRRPNTSFCFLDIRSPGLGDTAMYLCATGGGGTGTAWGTEAFFGQGTRLTVV.

The J gene is TRBJ1-1, the V gene TRBV14, with D maybe TRBD1 (5 bases). Germline values: CDR1 SGHDN, CDR2 FVKESK. The V and J ends lost 3 bases and 0 bases respectively, with 5 bases between them. This CDR3 has 13 residues. The CDR3 coding sequence is TGTGCCAGCAGCCAGGACATGAACACTGAAGCTTTCTTT. It yields the protein CASSQDMNTEAFF.

This chain uses TRBV5-1 with TRBJ1-1; D is uncertain. There are 14 residues in the CDR3. Germline-derived CDR1 and CDR2 are SGHRS and YFSETQ. V was shortened by 1 base and J by 4 bases, with 11 bases between the two germline ends. CDR3 nucleotide sequence: TGCGCCAGCAGCTTGTTTGGGCAGGCCACTGAAGCTTTCTTT. This codes for CASSLFGQATEAFF. The variable domain in full, completed from reference TRBV5-1 and TRBJ1-1, reads KAGVTQTPRYLIKTRGQQVTLSCSPISGHRSVSWYQQTPGQGLQFLFEYFSETQRNKGNFPGRFSGRQFSNSRSEMNVSTLELGDSALYLCASSLFGQATEAFFGQGTRLTVV.

V is TRBV6-1 and J is TRBJ1-1; D gene unclear. The CDR3 length is 18 residues. The V end was cut by 2 bases, the J end by 0 bases, with 19 bases between. Germline lookup yields CDR1 MNHNS and CDR2 SASEGT. The CDR3: CASSEIDILETMNTEAFF. The CDR3 DNA is TGTGCCAGCAGTGAAATCGACATCCTTGAGACTATGAACACTGAAGCTTTCTTT.

V and J are TRBV28 and TRBJ1-1; 10 bases agree with TRBD1. Germline values: CDR1 MDHEN, CDR2 SYDVKM. The CDR3 is 13 residues long. Losses at the gene ends were 1 base for V and 11 bases for J; bases not matched to a gene: 4. CDR3: CASSLYDRGRAFF. As DNA, the CDR3 is TGTGCCAGCAGTTTATACGACAGGGGGCGGGCTTTCTTT.

The J gene is TRBJ2-5, the V gene TRBV12-3 or TRBV12-4; D uncertain. The CDR3 runs 12 residues. V was clipped by 5 bases and J by 4 bases, with 8 bases between them. CDR3 region: CASSEAGETQYF. CDR3 nucleotide sequence: TGTGCCAGCAGTGAGGCCGGAGAGACCCAGTACTTC.

The chain employs TRBV10-3 and TRBJ1-1; D remains ambiguous. V was trimmed by 2 bases and J by 4 bases, leaving 8 bases between them. This CDR3 has 13 amino acids. Looked up from germline, CDR1 is ENHRY and CDR2 is SYGVKD. CDR3 DNA sequence: TGTGCCATCAGTGAGCGCAGCGTCACTGAAGCTTTCTTT. This translates into CAISERSVTEAFF.

V usage is TRBV7-9 and J usage is TRBJ2-5; no clear D gene. Germline V gene lookup returns CDR1 SEHNR and CDR2 FQNEAQ (reference sequence). With 6 bases removed from V and 5 bases from J, the gap between germline ends came to 7 bases. The CDR3 is 11 residues long. The CDR3 region has the DNA TGTGCCAGCAGGTTCCGGGAGACCCAGTACTTC. Residues: CASRFRETQYF.

This clone was picked up one time. V usage is TRBV5-1 and J usage is TRBJ2-1, with TRBD2 as a possible D gene (5 bases). Trimming took 5 bases from V and 0 from J, leaving 6 bases between them. Germline CDR1 is SGHRS and CDR2 is YFSETQ. This CDR3 is built from 13 residues. CDR3: CASSRGSYNEQFF. In nucleotides, the CDR3 is TGCGCCAGCAGTCGGGGCTCCTACAATGAGCAGTTCTTC.

The chain recombines TRBV29-1 with TRBJ1-1; the match to TRBD1 covers 7 bases. This CDR3 region has 17 residues. Trimming removed 7 bases from V and 1 base from J; junction bases left unmatched: 18. Germline loops: CDR1 SQVTM, CDR2 ANQGSEA. The CDR3 loop reads CSDADRAKIIRNTEAFF. The CDR3 DNA sequence: TGCAGCGATGCCGACAGGGCGAAGATCATACGGAACACTGAAGCTTTCTTT.

The chain is built from TRBV6-6 and TRBJ2-1; D is unclear. The CDR3 loop spans 13 amino acids. Trimming took 2 bases from V and 6 from J, leaving 8 bases between them. The germline gives CDR1 MNHNY, CDR2 SVGAGI (reference sequence). For the CDR3, the DNA is TGTGCCAGCAGTTACCTGGCAGGCAATGAGCAGTTCTTC. Amino acid sequence: CASSYLAGNEQFF.

The V call is TRBV28, the J call TRBJ1-1, with 8 positions matching TRBD1. With 6 bases clipped from V and 6 bases from J, the junction kept 3 bases outside the gene matches. The CDR3 totals 12 residues. CDR1 is MDHEN and CDR2 is SYDVKM in the germline V gene. The CDR3 DNA is TGTGCCAGCAGCCAGGGGGCAGCTGAAGCTTTCTTT. It is translated as CASSQGAAEAFF.

This sequence joins TRBV9 and TRBJ1-1; the D gene is possibly TRBD1 (6 bases). Germline V gives CDR1 SGDLS, CDR2 YYNGEE. There are 13 residues in the CDR3. Trimming shortened V by 4 bases and J by 5 bases, and 12 bases separated the two germline ends. The CDR3 DNA reads as TGTGCCAGCAGCCAGGGGTTGGAAACTGAAGCTTTCTTT. Encoded protein: CASSQGLETEAFF.

This clone was counted only a few times. This chain joins TRBV27 and TRBJ2-3, with D tentatively TRBD1 (6 bases). The V and J ends lost 6 bases and 2 bases respectively, with 12 bases between them. CDR1 is MNHEY and CDR2 is SMNVEV in the germline V gene (reference sequence). This CDR3 is 14 amino acids long. CDR3 nucleotide sequence: TGTGCCAGCAGCTACGACAGGCCCACAGATACGCAGTATTTT. Protein: CASSYDRPTDTQYF.

The rearrangement uses TRBV6-1 and TRBJ1-5; the D is unclear. CDR1 and CDR2 from the germline V gene are MNHNS and SASEGT. CDR3 length equals 16 residues. Trimming removed 1 base from V and 4 bases from J, with 14 bases in between. CDR3 sequence: CASSEERGHFNQPQHF. The CDR3 DNA follows: TGTGCCAGCAGTGAAGAGAGAGGGCACTTTAATCAGCCCCAGCATTTT.